This T cell receptor beta chain was sequenced in a study of shared clonotypes between healthy human individuals. On the study more broadly: Participating donors consisted of a couple of women and a few men aged 18 to 49.

This CDR3 is built from 15 residues. V was shortened by 6 bases and J by 5 bases, with 19 bases between the two germline ends. Per the germline V gene, CDR1 is MDHEN and CDR2 is SYDVKM. Generated by immunoSEQ multiplex PCR, the TCRdb table keeps only in-frame clones and is missing some. Of approximately 620,000 clones listed, around 97% are singletons. In regard to this clone: Its specificity is not known.

Study results and limitations: Between a few donors, naive CD4 clonotypes were shared at a level of around 4.9%. Estimated richness was generally greater in naive than memory subsets.

The rearrangement joins TRBV28 to TRBJ2-5; D not resolved. The clonotype was recovered from a woman aged 25 to 39 in good health. The sequenced material came from naive CD4+ T cells sorted from blood. Subset specified: CD45RA+ positively selected. The CDR3 DNA reads TGTGCCAGCAGCTCCTCCGAAACCGGCTGGGAGACCCAGTACTTC. Encoded protein: CASSSSETGWETQYF.